This T cell receptor beta chain was sequenced in a study of cytomegalovirus exposure and HLA in healthy donors. Study-wide results and limits: In a later analysis, a missense DCLRE1C variant was linked to TCR beta V- and J-gene trimming. Among immune exposure information, only CMV serostatus was available.

The CDR3 is 13 amino acids. V was shortened by 1 base and J by 8 bases, with 9 bases between the two germline ends. Germline V lookup: CDR1 MGHRA, CDR2 YSYEKL. Amplification used 60 Vbeta primers and 13 Jbeta primers. Method: immunoSEQ multiplex PCR; TCRdb's copy keeps in-frame clones and lacks some. The sample contains 160,000 or so clones, roughly 85% of which appear only once. This clone occurred a few times. Its antigen is not identified. The chain uses TRBV4-1 and TRBJ1-3; D is undetermined. Sequenced material: PBMCs. The sequence derives from a woman in her forties or fifties in good health and CMV-seronegative. In DNA form, the CDR3 reads TGCGCCAGCAGCCAAGGCCGCGGGGACACCATATATTTT. It codes for CASSQGRGDTIYF.